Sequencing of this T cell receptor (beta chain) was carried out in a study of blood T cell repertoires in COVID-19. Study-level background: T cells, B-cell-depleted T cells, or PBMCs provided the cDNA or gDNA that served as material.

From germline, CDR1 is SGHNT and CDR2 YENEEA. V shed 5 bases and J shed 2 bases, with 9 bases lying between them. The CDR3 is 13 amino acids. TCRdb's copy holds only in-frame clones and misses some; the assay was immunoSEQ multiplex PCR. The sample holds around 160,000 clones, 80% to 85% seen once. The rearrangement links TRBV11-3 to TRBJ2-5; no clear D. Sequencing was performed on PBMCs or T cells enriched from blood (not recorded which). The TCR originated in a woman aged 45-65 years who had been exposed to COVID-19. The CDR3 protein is CASSRRIQETQYF. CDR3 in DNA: TGTGCCAGCAGCCGGAGAATTCAAGAGACCCAGTACTTC.